This entry lists 21 T cell receptor beta chains sequenced from one sample in a study of T cell clonotyping in hematopoietic cell transplantation. TCRdb keeps only in-frame clones here, not all; method: immunoSEQ multiplex PCR. This table has roughly 40,000 clones, around 84% appearing once. The time point is: recipient sample about 28 days before transplant, after cytoreduction. The sequenced sample was peripheral blood mononuclear cells, obtained before stem cell transplant. The receptors were sampled from a man aged 60-69 years with acute myeloid leukemia. Some clones in this sample may be carry-over from other donors' samples.

V usage is TRBV28 and J usage is TRBJ1-2; no clear D gene. Germline CDR1 is MDHEN and CDR2 is SYDVKM. V was shortened by 2 bases and J by 1 base, with 8 bases between the two germline ends. This CDR3 region has 14 residues. In nucleotides, the CDR3 is TGTGCCAGCAGTTTACCAGGATATAACTATGGCTACACCTTC. Translation: CASSLPGYNYGYTF.

The chain joins TRBV2 to TRBJ2-5; D gene ambiguous. The CDR3 runs 17 residues. Trimming shortened V by 6 bases and J by 3 bases, and 23 bases separated the two germline ends. CDR1 and CDR2 from the germline V gene are SNHLY and FYNNEI. The CDR3 is CASSIPKSGLNKETQYF. In DNA form, the CDR3 reads TGTGCCAGCAGCATTCCAAAGTCTGGGCTCAACAAAGAGACCCAGTACTTC.

This chain uses TRBV5-1 with TRBJ1-1, with 10 bases that match TRBD1. CDR3 length: 14 amino acids. Germline lookup yields CDR1 SGHRS and CDR2 YFSETQ. V trimming: 4 bases; J trimming: 4 bases; junction bases outside the gene matches: 4. CDR3 in amino acids: CASSRTGGATEAFF. The CDR3, as DNA: TGCGCCAGCAGCCGGACAGGGGGAGCCACTGAAGCTTTCTTT.

The rearrangement links TRBV29-1 to TRBJ2-7; perhaps TRBD1 as D (5 bases). The CDR3 is made up of 12 amino acids. Trimming shortened V by 4 bases and J by 5 bases, and 12 bases separated the two germline ends. The germline V gene encodes CDR1 SQVTM and CDR2 ANQGSEA. In DNA form, the CDR3 reads TGCAGCGTTGGTTTGTGGGGCGACGAGCAGTACTTC. Translation: CSVGLWGDEQYF.

The sample holds a few counts of this clone. The genes are TRBV7-8 and TRBJ1-1; 7 bases are shared with TRBD1. V was clipped by 1 base and J by 4 bases; unmatched bases: 12. This CDR3 contains 17 residues. CDR1 and CDR2 (germline): SGHVS, FQNEAQ. The DNA of the CDR3 is TGTGCCAGCAGCTTAGGGAGGATAACAGGGGTCGTCACTGAAGCTTTCTTT. Its translation is CASSLGRITGVVTEAFF.

This clone was recorded once. The rearrangement joins TRBV7-6 to TRBJ1-5, with D hard to call. The CDR3 is 13 residues long. The V end lost 3 bases, the J end lost 6 bases, and 9 bases lay between the germline ends. Germline V gene lookup returns CDR1 SGHVS and CDR2 FNYEAQ. The CDR3 sequence is CASSFGSGQPQHF. CDR3 nucleotides: TGTGCCAGCAGCTTCGGATCTGGTCAGCCCCAGCATTTT. The full variable domain, rest sourced from reference TRBV7-6 and TRBJ1-5, is GAGVSQSPRYKVTKRGQDVALRCDPISGHVSLYWYRQALGQGPEFLTYFNYEAQQDKSGLPNDRFSAERPEGSISTLTIQRTEQRDSAMYRCASSFGSGQPQHFGDGTRLSIL.

The V gene is TRBV5-1, the J gene TRBJ1-2, with 7 bases aligning to TRBD1. Germline CDR1 SGHRS, CDR2 YFSETQ. V dropped 4 bases and J dropped 8; count of bases not matched to a gene: 8. This CDR3 region has 13 residues. The CDR3 bases are TGCGCCAGCAGCACTAACAGGGGCGGCGGCTACACCTTC. Amino acid sequence: CASSTNRGGGYTF.

This sequence joins TRBV9 and TRBJ2-7; TRBD1 matches at 9 bases. After removal of 0 bases from V and 2 bases from J, the junction contained 0 bases not matched to a gene. Germline lookup yields CDR1 SGDLS and CDR2 YYNGEE. The CDR3 consists of 14 residues. The CDR3 sequence: CASSVGQGAYEQYF. The CDR3 nucleotides are TGTGCCAGCAGCGTAGGACAGGGGGCCTACGAGCAGTACTTC.

This chain joins TRBV19 and TRBJ2-5; D might be TRBD2 (6 bases). This CDR3 has 15 residues. The germline V and J ends were trimmed by 2 bases and 10 bases, with 20 bases remaining between them. Looked up from germline, CDR1 is LNHDA and CDR2 is SQIVND (reference sequence). CDR3: CASSIRTSRERGQYF. CDR3 nucleotides: TGTGCCAGTAGTATACGAACTAGCAGAGAAAGGGGCCAGTACTTC.

The chain employs TRBV7-6 and TRBJ1-6, with D hard to call. Trimming removed 0 bases at V and 7 bases at J, with 10 bases between. Germline assignment: CDR1 SGHVS and CDR2 FNYEAQ. CDR3 length equals 15 residues. The CDR3 nucleotides are TGTGCCAGCAGCTTAGCGCTGGGTCCCAATTCACCCCTCCACTTT. Translation gives CASSLALGPNSPLHF. The entire variable domain, with the rest obtained from reference TRBV7-6 and TRBJ1-6, is as follows: GAGVSQSPRYKVTKRGQDVALRCDPISGHVSLYWYRQALGQGPEFLTYFNYEAQQDKSGLPNDRFSAERPEGSISTLTIQRTEQRDSAMYRCASSLALGPNSPLHFGNGTRLTVT.

This clone is a singleton in its sample. J is TRBJ2-3 and V is TRBV6-5; 8 bases are a match to TRBD1. The germline gives CDR1 MNHEY, CDR2 SVGAGI. V shed 1 base, J shed 1 base, and the junction held 1 base outside the gene matches. The CDR3 contains 15 residues. The CDR3 DNA is TGTGCCAGCAGTTACTTGGGACAGGGCACAGATACGCAGTATTTT. The encoded protein is CASSYLGQGTDTQYF.

This chain joins TRBV7-2 and TRBJ1-1; D not resolved. The CDR3 consists of 16 residues. V gave up 0 bases and J gave up 2 bases, with 13 bases separating them. The germline V gene encodes CDR1 SGHTA and CDR2 FQGNSA. CDR3 bases: TGTGCCAGCAGCTTAGCGGCAGAAGATCCTAACACTGAAGCTTTCTTT. Its translation is CASSLAAEDPNTEAFF.

The chain combines TRBV28 with TRBJ1-5; D ambiguous. This CDR3 contains 14 residues. Germline CDR1 reads MDHEN; CDR2 reads SYDVKM. V gave up 3 bases and J gave up 9 bases, with 15 bases separating them. The CDR3 nucleotides are TGTGCCAGCAGTTTGGGGATCACCGGTCGGCCCCAGCATTTT. Amino acids: CASSLGITGRPQHF. Looking up the rest from reference TRBV28 and TRBJ1-5 gives the full variable domain: DVKVTQSSRYLVKRTGEKVFLECVQDMDHENMFWYRQDPGLGLRLIYFSYDVKMKEKGDIPEGYSVSREKKERFSLILESASTNQTSMYLCASSLGITGRPQHFGDGTRLSIL.

V is TRBV2 and J is TRBJ2-7, with a tentative D call TRBD1 (6 bases). Germline CDR1 SNHLY, CDR2 FYNNEI. There are 14 residues in the CDR3. V lost 6 bases to trimming and J lost 0 bases, with 12 bases between them. The CDR3: CASRGARSSYEQYF. CDR3 sequence (DNA): TGTGCCAGCAGGGGGGCCAGGAGCTCCTACGAGCAGTACTTC. The entire variable domain, with the rest obtained from reference TRBV2 and TRBJ2-7, is as follows: EPEVTQTPSHQVTQMGQEVILRCVPISNHLYFYWYRQILGQKVEFLVSFYNNEISEKSEIFDDQFSVERPDGSNFTLKIRSTKLEDSAMYFCASRGARSSYEQYFGPGTRLTVT.

The chain employs TRBV19 and TRBJ1-3, with TRBD1 matching over 8 bases. The CDR3 runs 14 residues. J was trimmed by 0 bases and V by 10 bases; bases with no gene match: 5. The germline V gene encodes CDR1 LNHDA and CDR2 SQIVND (reference sequence). CDR3 DNA: TGTGCCACTCGACAGGGGAGCTCTGGAAACACCATATATTTT. Translation: CATRQGSSGNTIYF.

The V gene is TRBV7-6, the J gene TRBJ2-3; tentatively, D is TRBD2 (7 bases). The CDR3 has 15 amino acids. Germline V CDR1 and CDR2: SGHVS, FNYEAQ. Trimming removed 7 bases at V and 4 bases at J, with 18 bases between. CDR3 protein: CASTPGGAGPDTQYF. The CDR3 bases are TGTGCCAGCACCCCTGGGGGGGCGGGCCCAGATACGCAGTATTTT.

The gene calls are TRBV6-6 and TRBJ1-2; no clear D gene. V was clipped by 2 bases and J by 10 bases, with 11 bases between them. This CDR3 contains 12 residues. Per germline, CDR1 MNHNY and CDR2 SVGAGI (reference sequence). The CDR3 spells CASSYNWEDYTF. CDR3 in DNA: TGTGCCAGCAGTTACAATTGGGAAGACTACACCTTC.

The genes are TRBV9 and TRBJ1-5, with 9 bases identical to TRBD1. CDR3 length equals 15 residues. Trimming at V came to 5 bases and at J to 4 bases, leaving 7 bases not matched to a gene. Germline-derived CDR1 and CDR2 are SGDLS and YYNGEE. The CDR3 DNA reads TGTGCCAGCAGTGCGGGACAGGGCAGGAATCAGCCCCAGCATTTT. Protein sequence: CASSAGQGRNQPQHF.

This clone was picked up one time. The chain recombines TRBV4-3 with TRBJ1-1, with D unclear. Germline CDR1 reads LGHNA; CDR2 reads YSLEER. V lost 1 base to trimming and J lost 1 base, with 13 bases between them. This CDR3 contains 16 residues. The CDR3 nucleotides are TGCGCCAGCAGCCAAGTGGCTTCCTCCTCGAACACTGAAGCTTTCTTT. Encoded protein: CASSQVASSSNTEAFF.

The chain carries TRBV19 and TRBJ1-2; D unclear. The V end lost 6 bases, the J end lost 8 bases, and 19 bases lay between the germline ends. CDR3 length: 14 amino acids. Per the germline V gene, CDR1 is LNHDA and CDR2 is SQIVND (reference sequence). DNA of the CDR3: TGTGCCAGTAGCAACTCTTATCATATTGGGGGCTACACCTTC. Amino acid sequence: CASSNSYHIGGYTF.

The gene calls are TRBV28 and TRBJ1-3; TRBD1 matches 10 bases. The CDR3 has 15 amino acids. CDR1 and CDR2 from the germline V gene are MDHEN and SYDVKM. With 6 bases clipped from V and 4 bases from J, the junction kept 6 bases outside the gene matches. The CDR3 loop reads CASRIDRGLGNTIYF. The CDR3 nucleotides are TGTGCCAGCAGAATCGACAGGGGGCTAGGAAACACCATATATTTT. Complete variable domain (other parts from reference TRBV28 and TRBJ1-3): DVKVTQSSRYLVKRTGEKVFLECVQDMDHENMFWYRQDPGLGLRLIYFSYDVKMKEKGDIPEGYSVSREKKERFSLILESASTNQTSMYLCASRIDRGLGNTIYFGEGSWLTVV.